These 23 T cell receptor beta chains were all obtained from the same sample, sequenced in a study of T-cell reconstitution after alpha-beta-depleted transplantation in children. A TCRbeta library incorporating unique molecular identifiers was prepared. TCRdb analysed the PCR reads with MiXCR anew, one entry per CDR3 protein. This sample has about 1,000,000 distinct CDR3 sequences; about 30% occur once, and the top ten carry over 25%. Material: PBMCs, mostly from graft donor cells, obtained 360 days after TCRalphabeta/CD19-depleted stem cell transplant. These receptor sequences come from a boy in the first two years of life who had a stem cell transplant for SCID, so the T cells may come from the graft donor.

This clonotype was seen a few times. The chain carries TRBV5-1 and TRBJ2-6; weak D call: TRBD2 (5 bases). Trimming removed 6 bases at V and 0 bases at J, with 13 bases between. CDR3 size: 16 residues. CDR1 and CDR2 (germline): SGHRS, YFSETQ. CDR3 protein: CASTFGGFSGANVLTF. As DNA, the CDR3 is TGCGCCAGCACCTTCGGAGGATTCTCTGGGGCCAACGTCCTGACTTTC.

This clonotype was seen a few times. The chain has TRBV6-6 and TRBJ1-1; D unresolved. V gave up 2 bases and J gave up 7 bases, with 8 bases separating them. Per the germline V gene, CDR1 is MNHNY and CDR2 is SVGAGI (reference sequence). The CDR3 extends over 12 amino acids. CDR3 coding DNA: TGTGCCAGCAGTTACAGAGGTGATGAAGCTTTCTTT. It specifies CASSYRGDEAFF.

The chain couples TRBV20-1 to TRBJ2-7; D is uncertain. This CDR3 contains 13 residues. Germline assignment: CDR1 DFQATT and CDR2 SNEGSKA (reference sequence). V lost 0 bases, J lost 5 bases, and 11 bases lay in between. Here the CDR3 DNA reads TGCAGTGCTAGAGACCAACCGGTGAACGAGCAGTACTTC. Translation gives CSARDQPVNEQYF.

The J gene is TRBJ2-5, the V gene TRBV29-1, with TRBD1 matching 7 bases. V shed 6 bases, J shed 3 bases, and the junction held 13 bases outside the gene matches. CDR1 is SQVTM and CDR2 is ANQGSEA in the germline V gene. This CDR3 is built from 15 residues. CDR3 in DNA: TGCAGCGTGCAGAAGACAGGGACACTGAAAGAGACCCAGTACTTC. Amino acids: CSVQKTGTLKETQYF.

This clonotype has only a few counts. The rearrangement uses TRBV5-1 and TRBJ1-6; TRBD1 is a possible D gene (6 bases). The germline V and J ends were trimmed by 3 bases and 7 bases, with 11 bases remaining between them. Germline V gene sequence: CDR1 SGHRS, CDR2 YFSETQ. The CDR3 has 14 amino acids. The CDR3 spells CASSSRRGNSPLHF. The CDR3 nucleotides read TGCGCCAGCAGCTCTAGAAGGGGGAATTCACCCCTCCACTTT.

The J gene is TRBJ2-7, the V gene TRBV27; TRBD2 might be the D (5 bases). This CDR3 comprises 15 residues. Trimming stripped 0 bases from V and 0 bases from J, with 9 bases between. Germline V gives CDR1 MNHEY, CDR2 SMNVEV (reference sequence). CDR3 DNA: TGTGCCAGCAGTTTATCGCGGGTTTACTCCTACGAGCAGTACTTC. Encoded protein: CASSLSRVYSYEQYF.

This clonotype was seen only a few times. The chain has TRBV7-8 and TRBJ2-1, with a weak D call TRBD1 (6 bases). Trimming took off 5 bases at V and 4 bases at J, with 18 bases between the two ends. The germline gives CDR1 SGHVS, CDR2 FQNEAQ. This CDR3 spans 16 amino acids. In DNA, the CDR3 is TGTGCCAGCAGCCAGGGGCAGGGGCAGGTATACAATGAGCAGTTCTTC. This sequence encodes CASSQGQGQVYNEQFF.

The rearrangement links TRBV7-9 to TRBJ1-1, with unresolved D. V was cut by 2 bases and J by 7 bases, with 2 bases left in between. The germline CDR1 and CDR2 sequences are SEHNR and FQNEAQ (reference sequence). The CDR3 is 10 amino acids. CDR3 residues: CASSLSEAFF. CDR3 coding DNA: TGTGCCAGCAGCTTAAGTGAAGCTTTCTTT.

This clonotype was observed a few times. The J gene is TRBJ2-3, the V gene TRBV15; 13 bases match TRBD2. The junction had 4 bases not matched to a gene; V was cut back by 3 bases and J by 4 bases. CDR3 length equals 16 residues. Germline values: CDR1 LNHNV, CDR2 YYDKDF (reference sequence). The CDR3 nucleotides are TGTGCCACCAGCAGCGGGACTAGCGGGGTGTCAGATACGCAGTATTTT. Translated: CATSSGTSGVSDTQYF.

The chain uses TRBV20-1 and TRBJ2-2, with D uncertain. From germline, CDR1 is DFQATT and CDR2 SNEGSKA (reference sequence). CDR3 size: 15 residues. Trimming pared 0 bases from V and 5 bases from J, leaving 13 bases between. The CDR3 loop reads CSARDLQGWTGELFF. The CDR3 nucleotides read TGCAGTGCTAGAGATCTCCAAGGGTGGACCGGGGAGCTGTTTTTT.

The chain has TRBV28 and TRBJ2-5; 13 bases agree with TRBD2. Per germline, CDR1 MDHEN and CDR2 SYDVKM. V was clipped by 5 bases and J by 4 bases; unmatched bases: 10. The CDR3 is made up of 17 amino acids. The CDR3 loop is CASSAPTSGGASETQYF. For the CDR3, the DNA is TGTGCCAGCAGTGCTCCTACTAGCGGGGGGGCTTCAGAGACCCAGTACTTC.

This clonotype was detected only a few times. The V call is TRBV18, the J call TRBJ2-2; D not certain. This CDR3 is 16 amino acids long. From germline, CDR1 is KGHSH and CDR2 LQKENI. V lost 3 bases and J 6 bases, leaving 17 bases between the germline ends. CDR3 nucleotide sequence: TGTGCCAGCTCACCCCAAACGTTGACTTCAGCCGGGGAGCTGTTTTTT. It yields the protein CASSPQTLTSAGELFF. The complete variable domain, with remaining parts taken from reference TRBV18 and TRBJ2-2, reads NAGVMQNPRHLVRRRGQEARLRCSPMKGHSHVYWYRQLPEEGLKFMVYLQKENIIDESGMPKERFSAEFPKEGPSILRIQQVVRGDSAAYFCASSPQTLTSAGELFFGEGSRLTVL.

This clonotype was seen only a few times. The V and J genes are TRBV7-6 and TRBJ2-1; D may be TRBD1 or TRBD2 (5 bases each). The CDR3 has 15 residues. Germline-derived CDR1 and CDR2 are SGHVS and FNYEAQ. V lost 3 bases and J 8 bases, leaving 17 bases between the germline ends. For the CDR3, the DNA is TGTGCCAGCAGCTTCAGTTGGGGCGCGAGGGATGAGCAGTTCTTC. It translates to CASSFSWGARDEQFF.

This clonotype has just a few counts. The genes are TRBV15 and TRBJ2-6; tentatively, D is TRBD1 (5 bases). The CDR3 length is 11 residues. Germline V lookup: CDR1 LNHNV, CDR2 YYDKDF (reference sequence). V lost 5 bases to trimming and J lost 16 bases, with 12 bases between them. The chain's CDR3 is CATSGKGVLTF. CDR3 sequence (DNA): TGTGCCACCAGCGGAAAAGGGGTTCTGACTTTC.

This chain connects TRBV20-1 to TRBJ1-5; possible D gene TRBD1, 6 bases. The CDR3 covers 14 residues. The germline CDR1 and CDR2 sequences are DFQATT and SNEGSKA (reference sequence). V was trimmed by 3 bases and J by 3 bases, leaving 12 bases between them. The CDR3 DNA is TGCAGTGCTAGTGCAGGGGCTATCAATCAGCCCCAGCATTTT. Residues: CSASAGAINQPQHF.

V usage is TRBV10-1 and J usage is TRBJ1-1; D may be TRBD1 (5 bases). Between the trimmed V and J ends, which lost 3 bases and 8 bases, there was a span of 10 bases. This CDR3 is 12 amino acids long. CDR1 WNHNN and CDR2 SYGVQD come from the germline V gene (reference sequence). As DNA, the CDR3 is TGCGCCAGCAGTGATTACCCAGGGGAAGCTTTCTTT. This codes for CASSDYPGEAFF.

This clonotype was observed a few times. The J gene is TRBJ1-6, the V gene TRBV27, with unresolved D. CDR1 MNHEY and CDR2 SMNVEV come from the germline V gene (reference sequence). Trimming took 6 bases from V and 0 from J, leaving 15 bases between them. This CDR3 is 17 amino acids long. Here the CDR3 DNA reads TGTGCCAGCAGGCGCGATAGACGGAGCTCCTATAATTCACCCCTCCACTTT. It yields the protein CASRRDRRSSYNSPLHF.

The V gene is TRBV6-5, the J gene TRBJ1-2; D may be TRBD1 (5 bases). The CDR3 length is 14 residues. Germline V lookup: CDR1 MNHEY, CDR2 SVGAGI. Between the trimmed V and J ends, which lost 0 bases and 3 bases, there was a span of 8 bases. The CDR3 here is CASSYSRTHYGYTF. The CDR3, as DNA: TGTGCCAGCAGTTACTCGAGGACACACTATGGCTACACCTTC.

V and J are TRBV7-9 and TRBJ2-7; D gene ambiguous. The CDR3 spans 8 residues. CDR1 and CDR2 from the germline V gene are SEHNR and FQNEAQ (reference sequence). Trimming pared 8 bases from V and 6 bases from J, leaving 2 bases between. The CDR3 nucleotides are TGTGCCAGCCCCGAGCAGTACTTC. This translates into CASPEQYF.

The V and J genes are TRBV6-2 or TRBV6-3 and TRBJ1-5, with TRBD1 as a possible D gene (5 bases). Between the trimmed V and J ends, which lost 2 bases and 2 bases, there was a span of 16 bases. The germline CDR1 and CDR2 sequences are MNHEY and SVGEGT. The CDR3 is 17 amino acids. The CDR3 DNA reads TGTGCCAGCAGTTACGGTTCTTCAAGGGGCGGCAATCAGCCCCAGCATTTT. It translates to CASSYGSSRGGNQPQHF.

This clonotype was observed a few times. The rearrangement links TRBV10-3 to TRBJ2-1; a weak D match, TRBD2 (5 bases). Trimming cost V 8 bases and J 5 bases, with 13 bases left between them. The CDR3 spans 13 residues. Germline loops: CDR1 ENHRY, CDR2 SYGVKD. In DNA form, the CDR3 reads TGTGCCATCGGGCTAGCAACCCACAATGAGCAGTTCTTC. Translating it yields CAIGLATHNEQFF.

CDR3 sequence reads: CSAISTSGGTDTQYF. The CDR3 DNA is TGCAGTGCTATTTCGACTAGCGGGGGCACAGATACGCAGTATTTT. The chain is built from TRBV20-1 and TRBJ2-3, with 11 bases matching TRBD2. V was clipped by 4 bases and J by 1 base; unmatched bases: 4. The CDR3 is 15 residues long. CDR1 and CDR2 (germline): DFQATT, SNEGSKA (reference sequence).

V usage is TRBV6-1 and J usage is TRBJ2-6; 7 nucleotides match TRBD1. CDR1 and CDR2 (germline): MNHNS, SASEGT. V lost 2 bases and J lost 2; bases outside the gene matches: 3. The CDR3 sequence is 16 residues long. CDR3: CASSEQTGAGANVLTF. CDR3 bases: TGTGCCAGCAGTGAACAAACAGGGGCTGGGGCCAACGTCCTGACTTTC.